These T cell receptor beta chains were read from a single sample in a study of cytomegalovirus exposure and HLA in healthy donors. Sequencing used immunoSEQ multiplex PCR; TCRdb keeps in-frame clones, though not all of them. Of around 100,000 clones in the sample, approximately 85% are singletons; the top ten hold 3% to 5%. The sample consisted of PBMCs. Receptor source: a man between 25 and 39 years old in good health and CMV-seronegative. Each CDR3 is given with its conserved first and last residue. The D gene is left open where the match is weak. Clone size, where shown, is once, few, many, or a class for clones that have expanded.

v_call	cdr3_length	j_call	d_call	clone_size	cdr3_aa	cdr3_nt
TRBV14	15	TRBJ1-2	-	-	CASSHQQVDNYGYTF	TGTGCCAGCAGCCACCAACAGGTGGACAACTATGGCTACACCTTC
TRBV7-9	12	TRBJ1-1	TRBD1	-	CASSADRVEAFF	TGTGCCAGCAGCGCAGACAGGGTCGAAGCTTTCTTT
TRBV4-1	13	TRBJ2-5	TRBD2	once	CASSEGLAETQYF	TGCGCCAGCAGCGAGGGACTAGCAGAGACCCAGTACTTC
TRBV4-3	13	TRBJ1-2	TRBD1	-	CASSRTGREGYTF	TGCGCCAGCAGCAGGACAGGGAGGGAGGGCTACACCTTC
TRBV30	12	TRBJ2-7	TRBD1	-	CAWTGGSYEQYF	TGTGCCTGGACAGGGGGCAGCTACGAGCAGTACTTC
TRBV19	15	TRBJ1-5	-	-	CASSPWDTFNQPQHF	TGTGCCAGTAGTCCCTGGGACACCTTCAATCAGCCCCAGCATTTT
TRBV2	16	TRBJ2-3	TRBD2	-	CASSESRGVGTDTQYF	TGTGCCAGCAGTGAAAGCCGGGGGGTGGGCACAGATACGCAGTATTTT
TRBV6-1	13	TRBJ1-1	-	-	CASSEEAGRGAFF	TGTGCCAGCAGTGAAGAGGCAGGGAGGGGAGCTTTCTTT
TRBV9	14	TRBJ2-3	-	once	CASSVVNSADTQYF	TGTGCCAGCAGCGTAGTGAATAGTGCAGATACGCAGTATTTT
TRBV7-3	15	TRBJ2-3	TRBD2	-	CASSLGLAGGHTQYF	TGTGCCAGCAGCTTAGGACTAGCGGGGGGACATACGCAGTATTTT
TRBV5-1	18	TRBJ1-1	TRBD1	-	CASSLVFQGAVMNTEAFF	TGCGCCAGCAGCTTGGTTTTTCAGGGGGCCGTTATGAACACTGAAGCTTTCTTT
TRBV2	15	TRBJ2-5	TRBD2	-	CASRRLAGGQETQYF	TGTGCCAGCAGGAGACTAGCGGGGGGGCAAGAGACCCAGTACTTC
TRBV7-3	13	TRBJ2-1	-	-	CASSDGTLDEQFF	TGTGCCAGCAGCGACGGGACTCTTGATGAGCAGTTCTTC
TRBV5-8	15	TRBJ2-2	-	-	CASTIGTPGTGELFF	TGTGCCAGCACCATAGGGACTCCAGGGACCGGGGAGCTGTTTTTT
TRBV30	13	TRBJ2-3	-	-	CAWIQGTALPQYF	TGTGCCTGGATACAGGGAACCGCGCTCCCGCAGTATTTT
TRBV11-2	15	TRBJ2-7	-	-	CASRALSGSPYEQYF	TGTGCCAGCCGGGCCCTTAGCGGAAGTCCCTACGAGCAGTACTTC
TRBV4-1	14	TRBJ2-7	TRBD1	-	CASSLRQGPREQYF	TGCGCCAGCAGCCTACGACAGGGTCCGCGAGAGCAGTACTTC
TRBV7-9	13	TRBJ2-7	-	-	CASSLELGVEQYF	TGTGCCAGCAGCTTAGAACTAGGCGTCGAGCAGTACTTC
TRBV11-3	13	TRBJ2-3	TRBD2	-	CASWRELTDTQYF	TGTGCCAGCTGGCGGGAGTTGACAGATACGCAGTATTTT
TRBV27	14	TRBJ2-7	TRBD1	-	CASSSTGRSYEQYF	TGTGCCAGCAGTTCGACAGGGCGCTCCTACGAGCAGTACTTC
TRBV6-5	15	TRBJ1-6	-	-	CASSLTGTNNSPLHF	TGTGCCAGCAGTCTCACAGGGACTAATAATTCACCCCTCCACTTT
TRBV6-6	15	TRBJ2-7	-	-	CASSYSSDRSYEQYF	TGTGCCAGCAGTTACAGTAGCGACCGCTCCTACGAGCAGTACTTC
TRBV30	13	TRBJ1-2	TRBD1	-	CAWSWGQNYGYTF	TGTGCCTGGAGCTGGGGACAGAACTATGGCTACACCTTC
TRBV29-1	10	TRBJ2-5	-	-	CSAGTETQYF	TGCAGCGCGGGAACGGAGACCCAGTACTTC
TRBV4-2	16	TRBJ2-5	TRBD2	-	CASSQVRTSGIETQYF	TGTGCCAGCAGCCAAGTAAGAACTAGCGGGATAGAGACCCAGTACTTC
TRBV4-3	17	TRBJ2-3	TRBD2	-	CASSQELAGRNTDTQYF	TGCGCCAGCAGCCAAGAACTAGCGGGAAGAAACACAGATACGCAGTATTTT